This T cell receptor (beta chain) was retrieved from a study of blood T cell repertoires in COVID-19. Looking at the study overall: The study drew acute and convalescent COVID-19 samples from the United States, Italy and Spain.

Profiled with immunoSEQ multiplex PCR; TCRdb holds only in-frame clones, not every one. The sample consists of under 300,000 clones, around four fifths of them appearing once. CDR3 length: 15 amino acids. This chain connects TRBV21-1 to TRBJ2-1; the DNA was not used to check the table's D call, TRBD1. TRBV21-1 is assigned pseudogene status. Source material: peripheral blood. The receptor was isolated from a woman aged 55-75 years with active or convalescent COVID-19. The CDR3 sequence: CASSNRTGSYNEQFF. The CDR3 nucleotides are TGTGCCAGCAGCAACCGGACAGGGTCCTACAATGAGCAGTTCTTC.